This entry is about one T cell receptor beta chain. The antigen remains unidentified. Following extraction, RNA underwent reverse transcription to cDNA, which served as the sequencing template. The protocol was immunoSEQ multiplex PCR, while the TCRdb copy is restricted to in-frame clones and leaves out a portion. The table has roughly 140,000 clones, 82% seen once. The sample is drawn from a study of CD8+ T cells in alopecia areata. Overall study findings and caveats: Among the top 100, expanded CD8+ clones were significantly decreased by tofacitinib, as was scalp clonality. Lesional scalp, notably in alopecia totalis/universalis, had clonality above that of normal scalp.

Described treatment: oral pan-JAK inhibitor, 5-10 mg twice daily. Those with alopecia areata gave lesional scalp punch biopsies and peripheral blood. This TCR was recovered from a human donor with alopecia areata. The source was CD8+ T cells sorted from blood, collected at week 4, from a patient treated with tofacitinib.

CDR3 region: CASSQEGQLSYNEQFF. Here the CDR3 DNA reads TGCGCCAGCAGCCAAGAGGGACAGCTCTCCTACAATGAGCAGTTCTTC. The V and J genes are TRBV4-1 and TRBJ2-1; 7 bases agree with TRBD1. Trimming cost V 0 bases and J 0 bases; bases outside gene matches: 2. Germline lookup yields CDR1 MGHRA and CDR2 YSYEKL. This CDR3 has 16 amino acids.